This T cell receptor beta chain was recorded in a study of monozygotic twins with inflammatory bowel disease. Points from the study as a whole: Reduced clonotype sharing with other individuals was observed in IBD patients relative to healthy twins, especially with disease activity. Ultimately, a single strong signal or clonotype associated with IBD was not supported.

Of note for this clonotype: Its antigen is undetermined.

The study subjected TCRalpha and TCRbeta cDNA to two nested PCRs of approximately 17 and 9 cycles. TCRdb re-called the 5' RACE reads; every CDR3 protein appears as one record, without DNA. Its listing shows nearly 450,000 distinct CDR3 sequences. The germline gives CDR1 SGHRS, CDR2 YFSETQ. This CDR3 has 17 residues. Sequenced: blood. The V and J genes are TRBV5-1 and TRBJ1-1. The sequence was collected from a human donor with ulcerative colitis or Crohn's disease, or a healthy co-twin of an affected twin (not recorded which). The CDR3 here is CASSLFTQTRRNTEAFF.